This section outlines one T cell receptor beta chain sequence together with its context. Antigen unknown. The sample belongs to a study of T cells in tumors after PD-1 blockade. Study-level background: Prior checkpoint blockade, systemic immunosuppressant use, or anti-cancer therapy within 4 weeks excluded patients.

Study-level findings and limits: Approximately 43% of tumor TCR clonotypes were also found in blood.

Using immunoSEQ multiplex PCR, the repertoire was profiled, and TCRdb retains in-frame clones only, with some absent. Altogether 45,000 to 60,000 clones are present, roughly three quarters being singletons, with the ten largest covering 8.7%. The CDR3 length is 16 residues. Germline loops: CDR1 SGHRS, CDR2 YFSETQ. The junction had 9 bases not matched to a gene; V was cut back by 3 bases and J by 2 bases. Template: tumor biopsy or peripheral blood genomic DNA, roughly 550-6,500 ng per sample. The clonotype originates from a human donor with advanced basal cell or squamous cell carcinoma (not recorded which). The sequenced sample was PBMCs, obtained before anti-PD-1 therapy. The chain joins TRBV5-1 to TRBJ1-2; 8 positions agree with TRBD1. CDR3 DNA: TGCGCCAGCAGCTCCGGGCAGGGGGCTGCAAACTATGGCTACACCTTC. Amino acids: CASSSGQGAANYGYTF.